These T cell receptor beta chains were read from a single sample in a study of glioma-infiltrating T cells after dendritic cell vaccination. This table comes from immunoSEQ multiplex PCR, and its TCRdb copy is limited to in-frame clones, with some not included. The sample includes tens of thousands of clones, 70% to 90% of them seen just once. The specimen comprised blood, sampled before dendritic cell vaccination. These receptors were collected from a human donor with glioblastoma. CDR3s include the opening cysteine and the closing phenylalanine or tryptophan. The order of the fields is V gene, J gene, CDR3 protein.

TRBV5-1	TRBJ2-3	CASSLLALAGGTDTQYF
TRBV5-1	TRBJ2-1	CASSLAISTLAGVSEQFF
TRBV6-1	TRBJ2-2	CASSAPPSGGARELFF
TRBV5-1	TRBJ2-3	CASSLELAGETDTQYF
TRBV5-8	TRBJ2-5	CASSLGTGGTRHQETQYF
TRBV2	TRBJ2-2	CASSETGTNTGELFF
TRBV5-1	TRBJ1-4	CASSFGQGPEKLFF
TRBV9	TRBJ1-1	CASSVGTLGGGMNTEAFF
TRBV2	TRBJ2-4	CASSEASILPHIQYF
TRBV2	TRBJ2-1	CASSQGAYNEQFF
TRBV11-2	TRBJ2-5	CASKPGQPTRTQYF
TRBV6-1	TRBJ2-3	CASRGTGTLNTQYF
TRBV18	TRBJ2-3	CASSPLSGGGTDTQYF
TRBV5-6	TRBJ2-7	CASSFLQGTYEQYF
TRBV5-1	TRBJ1-2	CASSAGPPGGYTF
TRBV6-4	TRBJ1-5	CASARDKNQPQHF
TRBV6-1	TRBJ1-2	CASTQSPGGASGYTF
TRBV18	TRBJ1-2	CASLVGVLEGGNYGYTF
TRBV19	TRBJ2-5	CASSRQGIMETQYF
TRBV4-2	TRBJ1-2	CASSPEGANYGYTF
TRBV6-5	TRBJ1-2	CASSRTGGHYGYTF
TRBV7-2	TRBJ2-7	CASSPRLAGGSYEQYF
TRBV5-1	TRBJ2-1	CASSYTSGRARDEQFF
TRBV6-5	TRBJ2-1	CASSPDSSSYNEQFF
TRBV5-1	TRBJ1-2	CASSGTASGYTF
TRBV6-5	TRBJ2-7	CASSSSQTGAYYEQYF
TRBV2	TRBJ1-1	CASSEEGGGSKAFF
TRBV11-2	TRBJ2-1	CASSFSGRGPYNEQFF
TRBV9	TRBJ1-6	CASSAQPGRGGSPLHF
TRBV5-4	TRBJ2-2	CASSSGQDRSTGELFF
TRBV30	TRBJ2-2	CAWRSDTQTGELFF
TRBV6-5	TRBJ1-3	CASSYSTGAGNTIYF
TRBV27	TRBJ1-5	CASSLGGGRGPNQPQHF
TRBV7-8	TRBJ1-2	CASSLEQGYYGYTF
TRBV6-1	TRBJ2-1	CASSWGGDRDHEQFF
TRBV11-2	TRBJ2-5	CASSLSAVQRETQYF
TRBV5-1	TRBJ2-7	CASSSYGQNYEQYF
TRBV29-1	TRBJ1-2	CSVAGLASYGYTF
TRBV2	TRBJ2-7	CASTTLTSGRVRYEQYF
TRBV19	TRBJ2-2	CARTCNRYTGELFF
TRBV6-5	TRBJ2-5	CASRPSGRAKTQYF
TRBV2	TRBJ2-5	CASRAGTAEETQYF
TRBV7-8	TRBJ1-1	CASSLARSLMAEAFF
TRBV5-4	TRBJ2-5	CASSPPPGQVAGETQYF
TRBV28	TRBJ2-3	CASSPWDRYGYF
TRBV4-1	TRBJ1-4	CASSQWRREKLFF
TRBV28	TRBJ2-2	CASSLFPGSGELFF
TRBV5-4	TRBJ2-7	CASSLDFTLDGSSEQYF
TRBV5-4	TRBJ1-1	CASSIQGAWTEAFF
TRBV19	TRBJ2-5	CATSSGGRETQYF
TRBV9	TRBJ2-1	CASSVGGGLGNEQFF
TRBV7-3	TRBJ2-1	CASSFNAGGEQFF
TRBV5-1	TRBJ1-1	CASSLGGGGTEAFF
TRBV5-6	TRBJ1-1	CASSWGTGDSGEAFF
TRBV10-2	TRBJ2-7	CASILGGSYEQYF
TRBV5-4	TRBJ1-2	CASSGTGVFEGYTF
TRBV2	TRBJ1-2	CASSNMASALNYGYTF
TRBV30	TRBJ1-5	CAWSGRVNQPQHF
TRBV19	TRBJ2-3	CASRLAGRTDTQYF